This T cell receptor beta chain emerged from a study of T cell changes during pregnancy in multiple sclerosis. Generated by immunoSEQ multiplex PCR, the TCRdb table keeps only in-frame clones and is missing some. The table lists approximately 40,000 clones, over 75% of them singletons, with around 11% in the top ten. Sample: CD8+ T cells from peripheral blood mononuclear cells, taken in the third trimester of pregnancy. The source of this sequence is a female donor with multiple sclerosis, enrolled in a pregnancy study.

In nucleotides, the CDR3 is TGTGCCAGCAGCGTGGACAGGGTAGGCACTGAAGCTTTCTTT. It is translated as CASSVDRVGTEAFF. This chain links TRBV9 with TRBJ1-1, with 8 bases aligning to TRBD1. After removal of 2 bases from V and 4 bases from J, the junction contained 4 bases not matched to a gene. CDR3 size: 14 residues. Germline loops: CDR1 SGDLS, CDR2 YYNGEE.